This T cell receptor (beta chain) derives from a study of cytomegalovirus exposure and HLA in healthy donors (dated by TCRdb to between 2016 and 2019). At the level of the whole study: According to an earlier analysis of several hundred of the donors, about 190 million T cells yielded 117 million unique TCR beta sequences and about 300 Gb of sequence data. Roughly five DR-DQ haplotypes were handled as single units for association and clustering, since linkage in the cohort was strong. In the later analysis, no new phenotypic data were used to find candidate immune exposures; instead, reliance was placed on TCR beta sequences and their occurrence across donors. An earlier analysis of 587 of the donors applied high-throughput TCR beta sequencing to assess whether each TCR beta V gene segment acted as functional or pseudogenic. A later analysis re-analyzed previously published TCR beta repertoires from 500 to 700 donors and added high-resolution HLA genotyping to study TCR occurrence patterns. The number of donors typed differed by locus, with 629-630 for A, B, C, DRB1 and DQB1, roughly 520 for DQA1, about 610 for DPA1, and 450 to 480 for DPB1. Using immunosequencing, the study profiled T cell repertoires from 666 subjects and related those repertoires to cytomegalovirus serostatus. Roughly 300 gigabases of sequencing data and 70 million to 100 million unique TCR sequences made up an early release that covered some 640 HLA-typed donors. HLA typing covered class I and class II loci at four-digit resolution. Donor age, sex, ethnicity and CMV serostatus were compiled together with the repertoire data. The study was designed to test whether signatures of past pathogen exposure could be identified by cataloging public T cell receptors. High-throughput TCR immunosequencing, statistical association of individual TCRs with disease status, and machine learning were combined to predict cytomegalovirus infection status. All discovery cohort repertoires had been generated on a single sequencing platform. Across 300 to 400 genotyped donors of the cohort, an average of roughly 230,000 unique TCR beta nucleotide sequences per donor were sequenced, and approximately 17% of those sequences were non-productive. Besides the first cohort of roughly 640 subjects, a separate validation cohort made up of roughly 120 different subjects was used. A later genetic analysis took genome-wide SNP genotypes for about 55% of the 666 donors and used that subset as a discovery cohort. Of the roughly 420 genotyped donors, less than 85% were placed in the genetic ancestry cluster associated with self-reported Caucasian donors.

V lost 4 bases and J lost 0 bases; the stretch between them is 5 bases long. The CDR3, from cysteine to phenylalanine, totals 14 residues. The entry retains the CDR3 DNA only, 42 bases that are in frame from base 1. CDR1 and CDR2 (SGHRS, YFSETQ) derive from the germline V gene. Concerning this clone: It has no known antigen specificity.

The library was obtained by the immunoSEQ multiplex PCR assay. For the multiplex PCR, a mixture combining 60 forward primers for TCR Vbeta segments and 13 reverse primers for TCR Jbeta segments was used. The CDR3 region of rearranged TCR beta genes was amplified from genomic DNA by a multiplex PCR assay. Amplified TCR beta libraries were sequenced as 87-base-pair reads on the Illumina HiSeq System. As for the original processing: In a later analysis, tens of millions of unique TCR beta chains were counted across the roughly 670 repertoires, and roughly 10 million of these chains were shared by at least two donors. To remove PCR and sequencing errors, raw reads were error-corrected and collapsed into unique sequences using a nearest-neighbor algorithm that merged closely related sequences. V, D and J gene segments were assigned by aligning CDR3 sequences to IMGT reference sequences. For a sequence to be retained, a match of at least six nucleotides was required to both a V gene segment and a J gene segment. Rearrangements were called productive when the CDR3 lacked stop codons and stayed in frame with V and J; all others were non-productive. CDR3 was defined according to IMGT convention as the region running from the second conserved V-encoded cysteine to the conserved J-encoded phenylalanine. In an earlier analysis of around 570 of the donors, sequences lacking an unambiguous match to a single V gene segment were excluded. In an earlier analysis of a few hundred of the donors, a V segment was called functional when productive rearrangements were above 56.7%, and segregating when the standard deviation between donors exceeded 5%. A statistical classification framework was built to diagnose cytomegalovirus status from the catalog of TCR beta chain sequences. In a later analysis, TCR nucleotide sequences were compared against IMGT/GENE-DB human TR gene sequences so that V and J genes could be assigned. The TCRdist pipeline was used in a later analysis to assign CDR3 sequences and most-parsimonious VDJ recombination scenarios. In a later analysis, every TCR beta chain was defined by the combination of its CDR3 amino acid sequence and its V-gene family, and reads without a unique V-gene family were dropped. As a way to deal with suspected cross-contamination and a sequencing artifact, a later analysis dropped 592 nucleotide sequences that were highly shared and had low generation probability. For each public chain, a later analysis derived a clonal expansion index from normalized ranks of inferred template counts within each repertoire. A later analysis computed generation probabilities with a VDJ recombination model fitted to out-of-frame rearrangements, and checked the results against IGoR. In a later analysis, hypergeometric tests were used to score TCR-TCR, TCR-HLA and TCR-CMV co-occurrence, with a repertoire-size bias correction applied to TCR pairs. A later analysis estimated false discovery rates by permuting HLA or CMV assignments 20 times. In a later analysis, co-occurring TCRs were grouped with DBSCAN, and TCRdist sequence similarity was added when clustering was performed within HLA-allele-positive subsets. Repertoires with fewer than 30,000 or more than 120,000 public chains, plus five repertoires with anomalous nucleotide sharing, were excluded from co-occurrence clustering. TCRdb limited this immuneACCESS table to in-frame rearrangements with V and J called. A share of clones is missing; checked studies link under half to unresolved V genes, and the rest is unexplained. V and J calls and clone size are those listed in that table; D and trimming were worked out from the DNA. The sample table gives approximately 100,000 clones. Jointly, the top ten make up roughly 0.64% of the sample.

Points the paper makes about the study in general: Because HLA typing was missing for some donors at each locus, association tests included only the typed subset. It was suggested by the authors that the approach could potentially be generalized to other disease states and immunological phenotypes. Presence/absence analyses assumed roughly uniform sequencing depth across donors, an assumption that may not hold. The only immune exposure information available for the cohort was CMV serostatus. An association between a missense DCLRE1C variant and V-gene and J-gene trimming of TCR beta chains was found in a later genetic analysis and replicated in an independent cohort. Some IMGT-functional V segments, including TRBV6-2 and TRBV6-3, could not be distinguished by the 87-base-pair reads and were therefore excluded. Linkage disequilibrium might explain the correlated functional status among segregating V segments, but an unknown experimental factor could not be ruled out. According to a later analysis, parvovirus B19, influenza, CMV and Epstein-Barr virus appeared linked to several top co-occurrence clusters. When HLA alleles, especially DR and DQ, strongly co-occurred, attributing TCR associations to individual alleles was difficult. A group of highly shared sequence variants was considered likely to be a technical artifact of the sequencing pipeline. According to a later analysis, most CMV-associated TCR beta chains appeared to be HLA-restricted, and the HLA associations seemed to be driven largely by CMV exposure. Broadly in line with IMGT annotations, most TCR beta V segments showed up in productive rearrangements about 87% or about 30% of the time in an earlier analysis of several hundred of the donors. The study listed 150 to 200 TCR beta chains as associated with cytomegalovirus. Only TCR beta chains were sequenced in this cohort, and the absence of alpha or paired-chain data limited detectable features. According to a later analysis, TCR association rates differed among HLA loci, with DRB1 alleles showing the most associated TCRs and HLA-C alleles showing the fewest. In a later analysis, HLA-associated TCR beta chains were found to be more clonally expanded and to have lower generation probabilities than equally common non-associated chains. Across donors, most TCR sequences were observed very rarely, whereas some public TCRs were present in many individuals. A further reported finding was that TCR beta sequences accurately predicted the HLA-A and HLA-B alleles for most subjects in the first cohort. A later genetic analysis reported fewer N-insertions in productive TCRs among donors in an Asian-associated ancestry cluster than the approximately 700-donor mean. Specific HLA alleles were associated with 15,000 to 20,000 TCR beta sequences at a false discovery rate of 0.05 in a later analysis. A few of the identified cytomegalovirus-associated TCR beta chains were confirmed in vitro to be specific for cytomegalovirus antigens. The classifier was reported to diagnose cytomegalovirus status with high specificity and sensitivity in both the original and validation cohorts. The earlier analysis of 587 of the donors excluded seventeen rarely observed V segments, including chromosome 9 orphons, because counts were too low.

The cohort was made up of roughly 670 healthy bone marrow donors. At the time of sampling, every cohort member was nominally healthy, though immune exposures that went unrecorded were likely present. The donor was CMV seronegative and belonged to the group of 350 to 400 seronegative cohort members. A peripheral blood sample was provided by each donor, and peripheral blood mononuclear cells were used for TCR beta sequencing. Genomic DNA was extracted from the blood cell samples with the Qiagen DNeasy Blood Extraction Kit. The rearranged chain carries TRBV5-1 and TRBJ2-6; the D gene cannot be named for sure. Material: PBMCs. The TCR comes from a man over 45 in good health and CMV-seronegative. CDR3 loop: CASSPVSGANVLTF. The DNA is TGCGCCAGCAGCCCAGTCTCTGGGGCCAACGTCCTGACTTTC. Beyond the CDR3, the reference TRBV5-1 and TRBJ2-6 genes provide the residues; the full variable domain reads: KAGVTQTPRYLIKTRGQQVTLSCSPISGHRSVSWYQQTPGQGLQFLFEYFSETQRNKGNFPGRFSGRQFSNSRSEMNVSTLELGDSALYLCASSPVSGANVLTFGAGSRLTVL.